The 31 T cell receptor beta chains presented below share a single source sample, sequenced in a study of cytomegalovirus exposure and HLA in healthy donors (dated by TCRdb to 2016 to 2017). The receptor library was made with the immunoSEQ multiplex PCR assay. The multiplex PCR relied on a mix of 60 forward primers for TCR Vbeta segments and 13 reverse primers for TCR Jbeta segments. This immuneACCESS table, as held by TCRdb, lists in-frame sequences with V and J called but not all clones. Of the missing ones, under half trace to an unresolved V gene in checked studies; the others have no known cause. The sample yields about 76,000 clones; about 69% were counted once. The ten largest clones take up roughly a sixth of the sample. The sample consisted of PBMCs. The receptor source for this set is a woman between 35 and 50 years old in good health and CMV-seropositive.

This clone was counted a few times. Only one base separates this from a far larger clonotype, so it likely reflects a read error. The J gene is TRBJ2-3, the V gene TRBV11-2; TRBD1 matches at 10 bases. The CDR3 has 15 amino acids. Germline-derived CDR1 and CDR2 are SGHAT and FQNNGV. CDR3 sequence: CASSVPGQGLGTPYF. The CDR3 DNA is TGTGCCAGCAGCGTGCCGGGACAGGGGTTGGGTACGCCGTATTTT. Full variable domain (rest looked up from reference TRBV11-2 and TRBJ2-3): EAGVAQSPRYKIIEKRQSVAFWCNPISGHATLYWYQQILGQGPKLLIQFQNNGVVDDSQLPKDRFSAERLKGVDSTLKIQPAKLEDSAVYLCASSVPGQGLGTPYFGPGTRLTVL.

As DNA, the CDR3 is TGTGCCAGCAGTTTAACTTTTGGACAGGGGGCTGGAAATCAGCCCCAGCATTTT. Translated, it gives CASSLTFGQGAGNQPQHF. The genes are TRBV27 and TRBJ1-5, with 11 bases that match TRBD1. The CDR3 loop spans 18 amino acids. Per the germline V gene, CDR1 is MNHEY and CDR2 is SMNVEV (reference sequence). V shed 2 bases and J 4 bases; nucleotides not matched to a gene: 10.

The chain has TRBV5-4 and TRBJ1-5, with 7 bases identical to TRBD1. The germline V gene encodes CDR1 SGHNT and CDR2 YYREEE (reference sequence). This CDR3 is built from 14 residues. The ends lost 0 bases at V and 6 bases at J; junction bases unmatched: 3. CDR3 in DNA: TGTGCCAGCAGCTTGGCAGGGGGTGGTCAGCCCCAGCATTTT. Translation: CASSLAGGGQPQHF.

This clone occurred a few times. The gene calls are TRBV5-6 and TRBJ1-5; the D gene is possibly TRBD1 (6 bases). Trimming took 1 base from V and 7 from J, leaving 9 bases between them. This CDR3 comprises 13 residues. Germline CDR1 reads SGHDT; CDR2 reads YYEEEE. The CDR3 region is CASSLKGGQPQHF. DNA for the CDR3: TGTGCCAGCAGCTTGAAGGGGGGGCAGCCCCAGCATTTT. Full variable domain (rest looked up from reference TRBV5-6 and TRBJ1-5): DAGVTQSPTHLIKTRGQQVTLRCSPKSGHDTVSWYQQALGQGPQFIFQYYEEEERQRGNFPDRFSGHQFPNYSSELNVNALLLGDSALYLCASSLKGGQPQHFGDGTRLSIL.

V is TRBV7-2 and J is TRBJ1-1; D unclear. Per germline, CDR1 SGHTA and CDR2 FQGNSA. This CDR3 has 14 residues. V was trimmed by 2 bases and J by 0 bases, leaving 7 bases between them. The CDR3 DNA reads TGTGCCAGCAGCTTATACAACATGAACACTGAAGCTTTCTTT. It codes for CASSLYNMNTEAFF.

This clone has a single count. The chain uses TRBV21-1 and TRBJ1-5. TRBV21-1 is shown as a pseudogene. The CDR3 has 14 amino acids. The chain's CDR3 is CASIPSEFDQPQHF. The CDR3 region has the DNA TGTGCCAGCATCCCGTCGGAGTTCGATCAGCCCCAGCATTTT.

CDR3 sequence (DNA): TGTGCCAGCAGCTCCCGGGACAGACACTACGAGCAGTACTTC. The encoded protein is CASSSRDRHYEQYF. V gene TRBV7-8 combines with J gene TRBJ2-7, with 7 positions matching TRBD1. Trimming took 4 bases from V and 3 from J; bases not matched to a gene: 6. The CDR3 is made up of 14 amino acids. CDR1 is SGHVS and CDR2 is FQNEAQ in the germline V gene.

As DNA, the CDR3 is TGTGCCAGCAGTGGACAGCCCTATCAGCCCCAGCATTTT. This translates into CASSGQPYQPQHF. J is TRBJ1-5 and V is TRBV7-2; tentative D call: TRBD1 (6 bases). Germline values: CDR1 SGHTA, CDR2 FQGNSA. With 6 bases removed from V and 5 bases from J, the gap between germline ends came to 11 bases. The CDR3 loop spans 13 amino acids.

V gene TRBV5-1 combines with J gene TRBJ1-2; TRBD1 matches at 10 bases. The germline V gene encodes CDR1 SGHRS and CDR2 YFSETQ. V gave up 0 bases and J gave up 4 bases; unmatched junction bases: 3. CDR3 length equals 15 residues. CDR3 region: CASSLARDRGYGYTF. CDR3 DNA sequence: TGCGCCAGCAGCTTGGCCCGGGACAGGGGCTATGGCTACACCTTC.

The chain carries TRBV7-2 and TRBJ2-2, with 15 bases identical to TRBD2. Per the germline V gene, CDR1 is SGHTA and CDR2 is FQGNSA. CDR3 length: 16 residues. V lost 5 bases to trimming and J lost 8 bases; unmatched junction nucleotides: 6. CDR3 sequence: CASSRTSGGAWGELFF. CDR3 DNA: TGTGCCAGCAGCCGGACTAGCGGGGGGGCCTGGGGGGAGCTGTTTTTT. The variable domain in full, completed from reference TRBV7-2 and TRBJ2-2, reads GAGVSQSPSNKVTEKGKDVELRCDPISGHTALYWYRQSLGQGLEFLIYFQGNSAPDKSGLPSDRFSAERTGGSVSTLTIQRTQQEDSAVYLCASSRTSGGAWGELFFGEGSRLTVL.

This clone was seen more than once but under ten times. The V call is TRBV28, the J call TRBJ2-7; maybe TRBD1 (6 bases). V lost 6 bases and J 5 bases, leaving 17 bases between the germline ends. This CDR3 contains 14 residues. CDR1 is MDHEN and CDR2 is SYDVKM in the germline V gene. For the CDR3, the DNA is TGTGCCAGCAGAATCGCAGGGGTTGGCCACGAGCAGTACTTC. Translated: CASRIAGVGHEQYF.

This clone was seen only once. The rearrangement joins TRBV21-1 to TRBJ2-2; TRBD1 is taken as the D call from the table, unchecked against the DNA. TRBV21-1 is a pseudogene locus. This CDR3 region has 14 residues. The CDR3 here is CASPGTGKTGELFF. CDR3 nucleotide sequence: TGTGCCAGCCCCGGGACAGGGAAAACCGGGGAGCTGTTTTTT.

The rearrangement uses TRBV21-1 and TRBJ1-1; the table assigns TRBD1, which was not confirmed against the DNA. TRBV21-1 is noted as a pseudogene. This CDR3 has 15 residues. The CDR3 region is CASSKQDRLNTEAFF. The CDR3 DNA reads as TGTGCCAGCAGCAAGCAAGACAGGTTGAACACTGAAGCTTTCTTT.

This clone turned up a few times. The rearrangement links TRBV15 to TRBJ2-7; 7 nucleotides agree with TRBD1. Germline trimming cut 0 bases from V and 7 bases from J; bases unmatched to any gene: 9. Germline values: CDR1 LNHNV, CDR2 YYDKDF (reference sequence). The CDR3 covers 15 residues. DNA for the CDR3: TGTGCCACCAGCAGAGAATCAGGCTTGACAGGGGAGCAGTACTTC. Residues: CATSRESGLTGEQYF.

The CDR3, as DNA: TGCAGCGTTGGGACTAGCACACCAACAGATACGCAGTATTTT. This encodes CSVGTSTPTDTQYF. The rearrangement links TRBV29-1 to TRBJ2-3, with 8 bases aligning to TRBD2. The CDR3 consists of 14 residues. Germline lookup yields CDR1 SQVTM and CDR2 ANQGSEA. V was pared by 4 bases and J by 3 bases, with 6 bases of the junction left unmatched.

This chain links TRBV28 with TRBJ2-5; D may be TRBD1 (6 bases). The V end lost 2 bases, the J end lost 5 bases, and 12 bases lay between the germline ends. The CDR3 sequence is 14 residues long. Germline-derived CDR1 and CDR2 are MDHEN and SYDVKM. CDR3 sequence reads: CASSLIQGRETQYF. DNA for the CDR3: TGTGCCAGCAGTTTAATTCAGGGGCGTGAGACCCAGTACTTC.

V is TRBV19 and J is TRBJ2-4, with 9 bases that match TRBD1. CDR3 length: 15 amino acids. J lost 6 bases, V lost 5 bases, and 8 bases had no gene match. Germline V lookup: CDR1 LNHDA, CDR2 SQIVND (reference sequence). The CDR3 spells CASSLMGQGGNIQYF. The CDR3 DNA follows: TGTGCCAGTAGTCTTATGGGACAGGGTGGAAACATTCAGTACTTC.

This chain connects TRBV5-4 to TRBJ1-3; D is ambiguous. Germline CDR1 reads SGHNT; CDR2 reads YYREEE (reference sequence). V was cut by 4 bases and J by 2 bases, with 7 bases left in between. The length of the CDR3 is 13 residues. CDR3 amino acids: CASSQEPGNTIYF. The CDR3 region has the DNA TGTGCCAGCAGCCAGGAACCTGGAAACACCATATATTTT.

As regards this clone: This likely traces to a read error, being one base from a far larger clone. The rearrangement links TRBV5-6 to TRBJ1-1; 11 bases align to TRBD1. The CDR3 runs 16 residues. With 3 bases clipped from V and 2 bases from J, the junction kept 6 bases outside the gene matches. The germline CDR1 and CDR2 sequences are SGHDT and YYEEEE. CDR3 sequence: CASSSFGTGGNTEAFF. Here the CDR3 DNA reads TGTGCCAGCAGCTCGTTCGGGACAGGGGGTAACACTGAAGCTTTCTTT.

The V call is TRBV5-1, the J call TRBJ1-2; D not certain. The CDR3 contains 14 residues. V was trimmed by 4 bases and J by 3 bases, leaving 13 bases between them. Germline CDR1 is SGHRS and CDR2 is YFSETQ. This CDR3 reads CASSKEDPDYGYTF. CDR3 in DNA: TGCGCCAGCAGCAAAGAGGATCCGGACTATGGCTACACCTTC.

CDR3 nucleotide sequence: TGTGCCAGCAGCGTACTACAGGGGGCTAACTATGGCTACACCTTC. It is translated as CASSVLQGANYGYTF. The chain has TRBV5-8 and TRBJ1-2; 8 bases fit TRBD1. Germline lookup yields CDR1 SGHTS and CDR2 YDEGEE. V lost 4 bases, J lost 0 bases, and 5 bases stayed unmatched. The CDR3 consists of 15 residues.

V usage is TRBV9 and J usage is TRBJ2-1; D ambiguous. The CDR3 extends over 14 amino acids. Germline V CDR1 and CDR2: SGDLS, YYNGEE. Deletions cut 3 bases from V and 3 bases from J, with 10 bases between. The CDR3 bases are TGTGCCAGCAGCGGAAGACTCAACTACAATGAGCAGTTCTTC. It yields the protein CASSGRLNYNEQFF.

This clone was counted between two and nine times. The chain carries TRBV19 and TRBJ1-4; 7 nucleotides line up with TRBD1. Unmatched junction bases numbered 7, after V lost 5 bases and J lost 4 bases. Germline CDR1 reads LNHDA; CDR2 reads SQIVND (reference sequence). This CDR3 contains 15 residues. The CDR3 region is CASSATGALNEKLFF. The CDR3 DNA is TGTGCCAGTAGTGCAACAGGGGCACTTAATGAAAAACTGTTTTTT.

This chain uses TRBV19 with TRBJ1-1, with 8 bases aligning to TRBD1. This CDR3 spans 16 amino acids. Germline V CDR1 and CDR2: LNHDA, SQIVND (reference sequence). V lost 5 bases and J lost 0; bases outside the gene matches: 8. The CDR3 loop is CASSLGQGFMNTEAFF. For the CDR3, the DNA is TGTGCCAGTAGTCTCGGACAGGGCTTCATGAACACTGAAGCTTTCTTT.

V and J are TRBV4-1 and TRBJ2-1; maybe TRBD1 (6 bases). The CDR3 is 18 amino acids. The V end lost 8 bases, the J end lost 5 bases, and 28 bases lay between the germline ends. The germline V gene encodes CDR1 MGHRA and CDR2 YSYEKL. Written as DNA, the CDR3 is TGCGCCAGCCTTGGGCAGGGGCGCCCCCTCAGTGGGCACAATGAGCAGTTCTTC. This encodes CASLGQGRPLSGHNEQFF.

The chain carries TRBV12-5 and TRBJ2-1, with a tentative D call TRBD1 (6 bases). The germline V and J ends were trimmed by 5 bases and 5 bases, with 16 bases remaining between them. The germline CDR1 and CDR2 sequences are LGHNT and FRNRAP. This CDR3 has 15 residues. As DNA, the CDR3 is TGTGCTAGTGGTCCTGATCAGGGGTCCAACAATGAGCAGTTCTTC. Its protein product is CASGPDQGSNNEQFF.

The CDR3 reads CASSQPGQGAAQPQHF. The CDR3 DNA reads as TGCGCCAGCAGCCAGCCCGGACAGGGGGCTGCTCAGCCCCAGCATTTT. The V gene is TRBV4-1, the J gene TRBJ1-5; 11 bases line up with TRBD1. The junction had 7 bases not matched to a gene; V was cut back by 3 bases and J by 6 bases. Looked up from germline, CDR1 is MGHRA and CDR2 is YSYEKL. The CDR3 covers 16 residues.

The chain employs TRBV6-1 and TRBJ2-5; D gene ambiguous. V dropped 1 base and J dropped 13 bases, with 19 bases sitting between them. CDR3 length: 14 residues. Germline assignment: CDR1 MNHNS and CDR2 SASEGT. The CDR3 region has the DNA TGTGCCAGCAGTGAAGGTCTCTTTACTCCCTCTCTGTACTTC. Translation gives CASSEGLFTPSLYF.

The V and J genes are TRBV13 and TRBJ1-2, with D uncertain. With 0 bases removed from V and 7 bases from J, the gap between germline ends came to 15 bases. Germline V lookup: CDR1 PRHDT, CDR2 FYEKMQ (reference sequence). The CDR3 covers 15 residues. The CDR3 region is CASSLGLSGEVGYTF. The CDR3, as DNA: TGTGCCAGCAGCTTAGGCCTTTCGGGAGAGGTTGGCTACACCTTC.

V and J are TRBV19 and TRBJ1-2; D gene uncertain. The germline gives CDR1 LNHDA, CDR2 SQIVND (reference sequence). The V end was cut by 3 bases, the J end by 4 bases, with 15 bases between. The CDR3 sequence is 15 residues long. CDR3 residues: CASSIDVSLGYGYTF. As DNA, the CDR3 is TGTGCCAGTAGTATTGATGTTTCCCTAGGCTATGGCTACACCTTC.

The chain joins TRBV5-1 to TRBJ1-4, with D unresolved. There are 14 residues in the CDR3. V lost 2 bases and J lost 0, with 5 bases in between. Germline V gene data show CDR1 as SGHRS and CDR2 as YFSETQ. The CDR3 DNA follows: TGCGCCAGCAGCTTAGGAGCAACTAATGAAAAACTGTTTTTT. Translation gives CASSLGATNEKLFF.